This is a list of T cell receptor beta chains from one sample in a study of cytotoxic CD8 clonotypes in ibrutinib-treated CLL. TCRdb keeps only in-frame clones here, not all; method: immunoSEQ multiplex PCR. The table has some 61,000 clones, around 68% seen once. The sample was PBMCs, taken after 12 months of ibrutinib treatment. All receptors come from a human donor with chronic lymphocytic leukemia. Both conserved end residues are part of each CDR3. Fields, in order: V gene, clone size, J gene, D gene, CDR3 protein, CDR3 DNA. The D gene is left open where the match is weak. Clone size appears in some rows only: once, few, many, or a class for an expanded clone.

V: TRBV20-1
size: .
J: TRBJ1-2
D: .
CDR3: CSAPTPGPQTF
DNA: TGCAGTGCTCCAACACCGGGACCGCAGACCTTC

V: TRBV18
size: .
J: TRBJ2-5
D: .
CDR3: CASSPRQETQYF
DNA: TGTGCCAGCTCACCCCGCCAGGAGACCCAGTACTTC

V: TRBV11-2
size: .
J: TRBJ2-5
D: .
CDR3: CASSLGIGGPAGKTQYF
DNA: TGTGCCAGCAGCTTAGGTATAGGGGGGCCGGCCGGGAAGACCCAGTACTTC

V: TRBV7-8
size: .
J: TRBJ2-1
D: .
CDR3: CASSLGSGDEQFF
DNA: TGTGCCAGCAGCTTAGGGTCGGGGGATGAGCAGTTCTTC

V: TRBV28
size: .
J: TRBJ2-5
D: .
CDR3: CASSSGQKETQYF
DNA: TGTGCCAGCAGTTCCGGACAGAAAGAGACCCAGTACTTC

V: TRBV20-1
size: few
J: TRBJ2-1
D: .
CDR3: CSATPGTLSFF
DNA: TGCAGTGCTACGCCCGGGACTCTCTCGTTCTTC

V: TRBV11-2
size: .
J: TRBJ2-3
D: TRBD2
CDR3: CASSLGTSGSTDTQYF
DNA: TGTGCCAGCAGCTTAGGGACTAGCGGGAGCACAGATACGCAGTATTTT

V: TRBV7-8
size: .
J: TRBJ2-3
D: .
CDR3: CASSPKRVTDTQYF
DNA: TGTGCCAGCAGCCCTAAAAGGGTCACAGATACGCAGTATTTT

V: TRBV18
size: few
J: TRBJ2-5
D: .
CDR3: CASSRPVTQETQYF
DNA: TGTGCCAGCTCACGGCCGGTGACACAAGAGACCCAGTACTTC

V: TRBV10-2
size: .
J: TRBJ1-1
D: .
CDR3: CASTQTNTEAFF
DNA: TGCGCCAGCACCCAGACGAACACTGAAGCTTTCTTT

V: TRBV19
size: few
J: TRBJ1-2
D: .
CDR3: CASSRVQGYGYTF
DNA: TGTGCCAGTAGTAGAGTCCAAGGCTATGGCTACACCTTC

V: TRBV19
size: few
J: TRBJ2-3
D: .
CDR3: CASSPKTGTSTDTQYF
DNA: TGTGCCAGTAGTCCCAAGACAGGGACTAGCACAGATACGCAGTATTTT

V: TRBV5-4
size: .
J: TRBJ2-7
D: TRBD2
CDR3: CASSLAGSGAAEQYF
DNA: TGTGCCAGCAGCTTGGCGGGTAGCGGGGCTGCCGAGCAGTACTTC

V: TRBV5-1
size: few
J: TRBJ1-1
D: .
CDR3: CASSLNRNTEAFF
DNA: TGCGCCAGCAGCTTGAACAGGAACACTGAAGCTTTCTTT

V: TRBV6-5
size: .
J: TRBJ1-4
D: .
CDR3: CASSPAMAREKLFF
DNA: TGTGCCAGCAGTCCCGCCATGGCTAGGGAAAAACTGTTTTTT

V: TRBV4-3
size: once
J: TRBJ1-5
D: .
CDR3: CASSQDRGQPQHF
DNA: TGCGCCAGCAGCCAAGATCGGGGTCAGCCCCAGCATTTT

V: TRBV10-3
size: few
J: TRBJ1-5
D: .
CDR3: CAISPYNQPQHF
DNA: TGTGCCATCAGCCCATACAATCAGCCCCAGCATTTT

V: TRBV18
size: few
J: TRBJ1-6
D: .
CDR3: CASSEDRKNSPLHF
DNA: TGTGCCAGCTCAGAGGACAGAAAAAATTCACCCCTCCACTTT

V: TRBV30
size: many
J: TRBJ1-6
D: TRBD1
CDR3: CAWSVGQGLGSPLHF
DNA: TGTGCCTGGAGTGTAGGACAGGGACTCGGTTCACCCCTCCACTTT

V: TRBV7-9
size: .
J: TRBJ2-2
D: .
CDR3: CASSQTSNTGELFF
DNA: TGTGCCAGCAGCCAGACATCGAACACCGGGGAGCTGTTTTTT